This is a list of T cell receptor beta chains from one sample in a study of graft-versus-host responses after intestinal transplantation. No cognate antigen is known for these TCRs. Measured with immunoSEQ multiplex PCR; TCRdb has only the in-frame clones, and not every one. The table lists about 64,000 clones, around nine tenths of them singletons, with about 1.7% in the top ten. The starting material was unstimulated CD8+ T cells sorted from spleen or lymph node cells, obtained before transplant. The receptors were sampled from a human donor who was the organ donor for an intestinal transplant. The CDR3 runs from the conserved cysteine through the conserved F or W. The D gene is left open where the match is weak. A row's size may be missing; if present it is once, few, many or a size class.

>TRBD2|NA|TRBV4-3|TRBJ2-1
TGCGCCAGCAGCCAAGATCCTAGCGGAGCGTACAATGAGCAGTTCTTC
CASSQDPSGAYNEQFF
>TRBD1|NA|TRBV14|TRBJ2-5
TGTGCCAGCAGCCAAGAGGTTGTGACAGGGGAGTCGGAGACCCAGTACTTC
CASSQEVVTGESETQYF
>NA|NA|TRBV19|TRBJ1-2
TGTGCCAGTAGTATGGTCGGGAGACACGACTATGGCTACACCTTC
CASSMVGRHDYGYTF
>NA|NA|TRBV30|TRBJ1-4
TGTGCCTGGAGTGTGCAGGGTAATGAAAAACTGTTTTTT
CAWSVQGNEKLFF
>NA|NA|TRBV4-1|TRBJ2-7
TGCGCCAGCAGCCAAAGCGGGTTCTCCTACGAGCAGTACTTC
CASSQSGFSYEQYF
>TRBD2|NA|TRBV4-3|TRBJ2-1
TGCGCCAGCAGCCAAGATCTTGATAGCGGGAGAAGATTGTCCTACAATGAGCAGTTCTTC
CASSQDLDSGRRLSYNEQFF
>NA|NA|TRBV18|TRBJ1-1
TGTGCCAGCTCACCCCCTGACACGGCCGGTAACACTGAAGCTTTCTTT
CASSPPDTAGNTEAFF
>TRBD1|NA|TRBV11-2|TRBJ1-2
TGTGCCAGCAGCTTAGTGGCGGGCAGGGGGTCGTCTAACTATGGCTACACCTTC
CASSLVAGRGSSNYGYTF
>TRBD1|few|TRBV5-6|TRBJ2-7
TGTGCCAGCAGCCCGGGACAGGGCTCCTACGAGCAGTACTTC
CASSPGQGSYEQYF
>NA|NA|TRBV28|TRBJ2-3
NA
CASSFFGETSGGPFTDTQYF
>TRBD1|NA|TRBV28|TRBJ2-7
TGTGCCAGCAGTCTCAGGGGGCGTCTCTTCTACGAGCAGTACTTC
CASSLRGRLFYEQYF
>NA|NA|TRBV7-8|TRBJ2-3
TGTGCCAGCAGCTTATTTCGCGGGAAGACAGATACGCAGTATTTT
CASSLFRGKTDTQYF
>TRBD1|NA|TRBV5-6|TRBJ1-5
TGTGCCAGCAGCTTCGGACAGGCCGGTCAGCCCCAGCATTTT
CASSFGQAGQPQHF
>TRBD2|NA|TRBV4-2|TRBJ2-1
TGTGCCAGCAGCCACCTGACTAGCGGGAGCTCCTACAATGAGCAGTTCTTC
CASSHLTSGSSYNEQFF
>TRBD1|NA|TRBV4-1|TRBJ1-1
TGCGCCAGCAGCCCTGGACAGGGGAACACTGAAGCTTTCTTT
CASSPGQGNTEAFF
>TRBD1|NA|TRBV5-1|TRBJ2-7
TGCGCCAGCAGTTCAGGGACAGGCCTGACCTACGAGCAGTACTTC
CASSSGTGLTYEQYF
>TRBD2|NA|TRBV11-2|TRBJ2-3
TGTGCCAGCAGCTTGGGACTAGCGGGAATCACAGATACGCAGTATTTT
CASSLGLAGITDTQYF
>TRBD2|NA|TRBV4-1|TRBJ2-5
TGCGCCAGCAGCCCCGAGCGGGATTTGGTAGAGACCCAGTACTTC
CASSPERDLVETQYF
>NA|NA|TRBV7-8|TRBJ2-1
TGTGCCAGCAGCCCCCTTCGTCCCGGGAACAGTCACAATGAGCAGTTCTTC
CASSPLRPGNSHNEQFF
>TRBD1|NA|TRBV9|TRBJ2-6
TGTGCCAGCAGCGTAGGGGACAGAACATCTGGGGCCAACGTCCTGACTTTC
CASSVGDRTSGANVLTF
>NA|NA|TRBV10-3|TRBJ2-7
TGTGCCATCAGTGAGGCTGGGGGGAATGACGAGCAGTACTTC
CAISEAGGNDEQYF
>NA|NA|TRBV6-1|TRBJ1-5
TGTGCCAGTACCGGGCCGAGGGATCAGCCCCAGCATTTT
CASTGPRDQPQHF